One sample yielded the 2 T cell receptor beta chains listed below, sequenced in a study of beta chain features in type 1 diabetes. Expressed TCRB transcripts were sequenced because the entire RNA isolate underwent reverse transcription. The data were produced by immunoSEQ multiplex PCR, yet TCRdb's version contains in-frame clones alone and is incomplete. The sample has almost 350,000 clones; around 20% are singletons. The sample taken for sequencing was naive CD4+ T cells from blood. The receptors stem from a woman younger than 30 in good health.

Remarks on this clone: Different DNA sequences within this sample yield the same CDR3. The chain carries TRBV5-1 and TRBJ2-7; tentatively, D is TRBD2 (5 bases). The length of the CDR3 is 14 residues. Trimming took 1 base from V and 1 from J, leaving 9 bases between them. Germline CDR1 SGHRS, CDR2 YFSETQ. CDR3 in amino acids: CASSLTGSSYEQYF. The CDR3 DNA reads as TGCGCCAGCAGCTTGACGGGATCTTCCTACGAGCAGTACTTC.

This clone was observed a handful of times. This sample includes further DNA sequences coding for the same CDR3. V gene TRBV25-1 combines with J gene TRBJ2-7, with 7 bases lining up with TRBD1. Germline assignment: CDR1 MGHDK and CDR2 SYGVNS. V lost 4 bases to trimming and J lost 3 bases; unmatched junction nucleotides: 3. The CDR3 consists of 13 residues. The CDR3 reads CASSGQGVYEQYF. The DNA for the CDR3 is TGTGCCAGCAGTGGGCAGGGGGTCTACGAGCAGTACTTC.